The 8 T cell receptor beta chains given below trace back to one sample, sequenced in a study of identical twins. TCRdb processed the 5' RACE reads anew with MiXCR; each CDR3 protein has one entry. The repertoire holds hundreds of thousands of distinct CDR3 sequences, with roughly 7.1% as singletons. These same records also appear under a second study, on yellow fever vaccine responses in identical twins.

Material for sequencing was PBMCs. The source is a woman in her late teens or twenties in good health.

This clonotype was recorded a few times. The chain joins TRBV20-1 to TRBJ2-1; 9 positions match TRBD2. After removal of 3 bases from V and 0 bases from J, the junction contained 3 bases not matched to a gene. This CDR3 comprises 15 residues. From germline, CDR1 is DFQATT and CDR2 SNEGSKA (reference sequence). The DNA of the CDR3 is TGCAGTGCTAGGGGGCGGGGGGGCTCCTACAATGAGCAGTTCTTC. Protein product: CSARGRGGSYNEQFF.

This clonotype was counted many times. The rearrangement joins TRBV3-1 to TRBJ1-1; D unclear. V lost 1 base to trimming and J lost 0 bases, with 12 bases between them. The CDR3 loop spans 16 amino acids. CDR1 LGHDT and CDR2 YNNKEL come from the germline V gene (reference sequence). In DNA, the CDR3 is TGTGCCAGCAGCCAAGGATTAGTCTACTTGAACACTGAAGCTTTCTTT. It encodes CASSQGLVYLNTEAFF.

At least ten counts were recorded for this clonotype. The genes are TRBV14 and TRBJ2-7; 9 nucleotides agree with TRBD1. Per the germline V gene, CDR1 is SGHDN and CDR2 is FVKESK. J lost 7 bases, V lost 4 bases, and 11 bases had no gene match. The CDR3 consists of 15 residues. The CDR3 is CASSPIQGALGEQYF. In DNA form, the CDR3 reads TGTGCCAGCAGCCCAATACAGGGGGCCCTGGGAGAGCAGTACTTC.

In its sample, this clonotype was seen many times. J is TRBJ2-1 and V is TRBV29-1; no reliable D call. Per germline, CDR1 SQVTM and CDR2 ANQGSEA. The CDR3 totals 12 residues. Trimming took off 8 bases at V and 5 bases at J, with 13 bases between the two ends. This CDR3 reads CSTQERNNEQFF. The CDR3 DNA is TGCAGCACCCAGGAGAGAAACAATGAGCAGTTCTTC.

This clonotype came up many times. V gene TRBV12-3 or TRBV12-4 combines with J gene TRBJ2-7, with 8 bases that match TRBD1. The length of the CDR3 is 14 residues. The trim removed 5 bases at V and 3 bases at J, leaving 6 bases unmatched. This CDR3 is CASSPGQGIYEQYF. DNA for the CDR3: TGTGCCAGCAGTCCTGGACAGGGAATCTACGAGCAGTACTTC.

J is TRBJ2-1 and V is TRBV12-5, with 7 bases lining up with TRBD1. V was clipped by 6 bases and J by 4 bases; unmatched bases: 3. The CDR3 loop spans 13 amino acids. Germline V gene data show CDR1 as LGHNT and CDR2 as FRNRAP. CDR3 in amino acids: CASGTGIYNEQFF. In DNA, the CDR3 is TGTGCTAGTGGGACAGGGATTTACAATGAGCAGTTCTTC. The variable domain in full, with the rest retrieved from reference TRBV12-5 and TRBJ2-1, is DARVTQTPRHKVTEMGQEVTMRCQPILGHNTVFWYRQTMMQGLELLAYFRNRAPLDDSGMPKDRFSAEMPDATLATLKIQPSEPRDSAVYFCASGTGIYNEQFFGPGTRLTVL.

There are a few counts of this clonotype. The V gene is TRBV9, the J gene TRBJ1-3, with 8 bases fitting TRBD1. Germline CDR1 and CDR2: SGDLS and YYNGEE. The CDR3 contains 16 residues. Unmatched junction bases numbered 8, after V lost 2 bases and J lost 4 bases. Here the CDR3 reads CASSVRTGLSGNTIYF. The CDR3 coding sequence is TGTGCCAGCAGCGTTCGGACAGGGCTTTCCGGAAACACCATATATTTT. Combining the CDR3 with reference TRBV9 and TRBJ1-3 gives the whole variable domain DSGVTQTPKHLITATGQRVTLRCSPRSGDLSVYWYQQSLDQGLQFLIQYYNGEERAKGNILERFSAQQFPDLHSELNLSSLELGDSALYFCASSVRTGLSGNTIYFGEGSWLTVV.

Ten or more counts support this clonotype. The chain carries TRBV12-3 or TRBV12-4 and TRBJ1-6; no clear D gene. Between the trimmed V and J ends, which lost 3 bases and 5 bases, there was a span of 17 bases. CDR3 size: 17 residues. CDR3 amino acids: CASSFGRTTMNNSPLHF. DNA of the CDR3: TGTGCCAGCAGTTTTGGACGAACAACCATGAATAATTCACCCCTCCACTTT.